This T cell receptor beta chain was identified in a study of shared clonotypes between healthy human individuals. The donor population consisted of healthy HIV-negative adults with no recent acute infections or vaccinations. There are 14 residues in the CDR3. CDR1 and CDR2 from the germline V gene are KGHSH and LQKENI. V gave up 4 bases and J gave up 10 bases; unmatched junction bases: 7. The data were produced by immunoSEQ multiplex PCR, yet TCRdb's version contains in-frame clones alone and is incomplete. The data hold over 850,000 clones, with approximately 78% observed a single time. Sequencing was performed on memory CD4+ T cells from PBMCs. Subset here: CD45RA-negative fraction. The sequence was obtained from a man in his late teens or twenties in good health. Some clones in this sample may be carry-over from other donors' samples. V and J are TRBV18 and TRBJ2-1, with 10 bases that match TRBD2. CDR3 nucleotide sequence: TGTGCCAGCTCACGACCAGCGGGAGGGGGAGAGCAGTTCTTC. As protein: CASSRPAGGGEQFF.